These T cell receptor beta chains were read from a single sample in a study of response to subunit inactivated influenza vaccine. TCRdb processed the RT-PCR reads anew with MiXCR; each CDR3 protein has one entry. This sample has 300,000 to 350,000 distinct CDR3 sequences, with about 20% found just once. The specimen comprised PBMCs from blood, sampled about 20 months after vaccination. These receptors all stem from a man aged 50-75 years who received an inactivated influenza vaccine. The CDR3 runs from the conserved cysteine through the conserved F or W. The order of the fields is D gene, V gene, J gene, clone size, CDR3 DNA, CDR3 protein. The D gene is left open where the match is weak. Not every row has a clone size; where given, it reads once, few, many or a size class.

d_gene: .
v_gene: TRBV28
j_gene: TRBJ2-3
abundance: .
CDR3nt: TGTGCCAGCAGTCTCCCTGGGTCGGGGACGCAGTATTTT
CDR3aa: CASSLPGSGTQYF

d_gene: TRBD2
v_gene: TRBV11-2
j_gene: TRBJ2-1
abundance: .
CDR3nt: TGTGCCAGCAGCCGCGGGACTAGCGGGAGAGGGGCCTACAATGAGCAGTTCTTC
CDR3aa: CASSRGTSGRGAYNEQFF

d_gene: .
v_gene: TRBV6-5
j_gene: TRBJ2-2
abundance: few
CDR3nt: TGTGCCAGCAGTTACTCGGGCCTGGGGGCCGGGGAGCTGTTTTTT
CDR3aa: CASSYSGLGAGELFF

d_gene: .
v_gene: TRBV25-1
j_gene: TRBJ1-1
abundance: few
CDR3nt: TGTGCCAGCAGTGAATCTATAGACCGACGACGCGGTGCCGCTGAAGCTTTCTTT
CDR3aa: CASSESIDRRRGAAEAFF

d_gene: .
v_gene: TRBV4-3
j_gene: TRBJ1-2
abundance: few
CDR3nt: TGCGCCAGCAGCCGAACAGACAGGTCACACGATGGCTACACCTTC
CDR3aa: CASSRTDRSHDGYTF

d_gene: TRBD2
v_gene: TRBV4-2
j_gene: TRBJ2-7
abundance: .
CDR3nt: TGTGCCAGCAGCCAAGTTTTATTAGGGCGGGAGTCTTCCTACGAGCAGTACTTC
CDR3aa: CASSQVLLGRESSYEQYF

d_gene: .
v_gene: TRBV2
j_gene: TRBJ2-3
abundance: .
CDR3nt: TGTGCCACTTTAGCGGCAGCTAGCACAGATACGCAGTATTTT
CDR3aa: CATLAAASTDTQYF

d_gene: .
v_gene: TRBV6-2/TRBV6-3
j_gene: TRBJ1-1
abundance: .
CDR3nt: TGTGCCAGCAGTCTCCGTAATGGGGGAGCTTTCTTT
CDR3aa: CASSLRNGGAFF

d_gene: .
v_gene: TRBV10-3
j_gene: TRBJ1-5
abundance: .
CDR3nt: TGTGCCATCAGTAAGTCTCTCGGGGACAATCAGCCCCAGCATTTT
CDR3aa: CAISKSLGDNQPQHF

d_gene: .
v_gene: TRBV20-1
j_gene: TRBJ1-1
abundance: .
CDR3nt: TGCAGTGCACCGACAGGCCGCAACACTGAAGCTTTCTTT
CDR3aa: CSAPTGRNTEAFF

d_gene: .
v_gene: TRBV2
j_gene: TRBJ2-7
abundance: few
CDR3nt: TGTGCCAGCAGTGAAACCTACCTGTACGAGCAGTACTTC
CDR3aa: CASSETYLYEQYF

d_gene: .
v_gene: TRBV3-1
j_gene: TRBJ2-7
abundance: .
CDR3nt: TGTGCCAGCAGCGATTATGTCTCCTACGAGCAGTACTTC
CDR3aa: CASSDYVSYEQYF

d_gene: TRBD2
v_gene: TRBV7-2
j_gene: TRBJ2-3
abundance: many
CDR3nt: TGTGCCAGCAGCTTAGTTAGCGGGGCAACAGATACGCAGTATTTT
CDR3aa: CASSLVSGATDTQYF

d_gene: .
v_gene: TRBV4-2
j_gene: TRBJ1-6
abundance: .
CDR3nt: TGTGCCAGCAGCCAAGTTTCAGCGGCGAGCAATTCACCCCTCCACTTT
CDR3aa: CASSQVSAASNSPLHF

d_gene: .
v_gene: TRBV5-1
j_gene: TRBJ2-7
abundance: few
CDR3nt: TGCGCCAGCAGCTTGGCCCCACGCTACGAGCAGTACTTC
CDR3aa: CASSLAPRYEQYF